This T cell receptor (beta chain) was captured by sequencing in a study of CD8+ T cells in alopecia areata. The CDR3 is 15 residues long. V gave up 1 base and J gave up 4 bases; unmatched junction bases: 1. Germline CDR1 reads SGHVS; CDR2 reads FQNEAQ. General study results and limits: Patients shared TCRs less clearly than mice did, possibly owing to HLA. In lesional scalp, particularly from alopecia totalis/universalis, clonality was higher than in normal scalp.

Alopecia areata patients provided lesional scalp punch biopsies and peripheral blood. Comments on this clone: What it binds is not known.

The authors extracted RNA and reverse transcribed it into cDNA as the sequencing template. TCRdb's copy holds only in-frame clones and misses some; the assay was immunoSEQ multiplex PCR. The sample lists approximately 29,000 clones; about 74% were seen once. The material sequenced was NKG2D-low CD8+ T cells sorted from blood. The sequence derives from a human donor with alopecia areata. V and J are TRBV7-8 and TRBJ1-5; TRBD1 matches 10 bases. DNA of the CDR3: TGTGCCAGCAGCTTAGGGGACAGGGGTAATCAGCCCCAGCATTTT. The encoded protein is CASSLGDRGNQPQHF.